This TCR beta chain was documented in a study of control samples from healthy donors and cancer patients (TCRdb year 2020). To prepare the library, the immunoSEQ multiplex PCR assay was applied. TCRdb mirrors the immuneACCESS table, restricted to in-frame sequences. Some clones are absent from its copies; in checked studies, under half trace to an unresolved V gene, and the reason for the others is unknown. Present in this sample are approximately 100,000 clones, 92% of which were seen just once. The biggest ten clones account for about 3% of the sample. As regards this clone: This receptor's antigen is unknown. A much larger clone is a single base away; this may be a read error.

CDR1 and CDR2 are read off the germline V gene (reference sequence) as MNHNY and SVGAGI. The CDR3 sequence holds 15 residues, the cysteine and phenylalanine included. CDR3 DNA only is kept here, 45 bases in frame from base 1. The junction shows trimming of 2 bases on V and 2 bases on J, plus 7 bases between the germline ends. Sequencing was carried out using blood. The receptor's source is a human donor in good health. The donor label of this sample is uncertain. Rearrangement joined TRBV6-6 to TRBJ2-6; the D segment might be TRBD1 or TRBD2, since each matches 5 bases. The CDR3: CASSYEGTGANVLTF. In nucleotides, the sequence is TGTGCCAGCAGTTACGAGGGGACTGGGGCCAACGTCCTGACTTTC.